Listed below are T cell receptor beta chains from one sample, sequenced in a study of CD8+ T cells in alopecia areata. Here immunoSEQ multiplex PCR was the method, and the copy in TCRdb shows in-frame clones only, minus some. The sample shows 150,000 or so clones, about 50% of them seen only once. The sample in question was CD8+ T cells sorted from blood, obtained at week 0. Receptor source: a human donor with alopecia areata. Each CDR3 is given with its conserved first and last residue. D genes are given only for firm matches. Rows may omit the clone size; those that give it use once, few, many or a size class.

v_call	clone_size	d_call	j_call	cdr3_nt	cdr3_aa
TRBV6-5	NA	NA	TRBJ2-5	TGTGCCAGCAGTAATACAGGGTGGAAAGAGACCCAGTACTTC	CASSNTGWKETQYF
TRBV7-8	few	NA	TRBJ2-2	TGTGCCAGCAGCCCCCGCCAGGGGAGAAGGACCGGGGAGCTGTTTTTT	CASSPRQGRRTGELFF
TRBV29-1	few	TRBD1	TRBJ1-1	TGCAGCGTCCGCTTCCCCCGACAGGGACAAGGAGAAGCTTTCTTT	CSVRFPRQGQGEAFF
TRBV4-3	many	TRBD2	TRBJ2-1	TGCGCCAGCAGCCAAGAAGGTGTAGCGGGGGGGCCAAATGAGCAGTTCTTC	CASSQEGVAGGPNEQFF
TRBV4-1	few	NA	TRBJ1-6	TGCGCCAGCAGCCAAGATCTTACCGGGGCACCCCTCCACTTT	CASSQDLTGAPLHF
TRBV7-9	NA	NA	TRBJ2-1	TGTGCCAGCAGCCACAGCAATGAGCAGTTCTTC	CASSHSNEQFF
TRBV7-8	few	NA	TRBJ2-3	TGTGCCAGCAGATCCCTATTGTCTAGCACAGATACGCAGTATTTT	CASRSLLSSTDTQYF
TRBV5-1	NA	TRBD1	TRBJ2-7	TGCGCCAGCAGCCCCGAGGGGACAGGGGCTTTTTACGAGCAGTACTTC	CASSPEGTGAFYEQYF
TRBV5-1	NA	TRBD1	TRBJ2-7	TGCGCCAGCAGCCCGGACAGGAGCTCCTACGAGCAGTACTTC	CASSPDRSSYEQYF
TRBV9	NA	TRBD1	TRBJ2-3	TGTGCCAGCAGCCCAGACAGGGGTACAGATACGCAGTATTTT	CASSPDRGTDTQYF
TRBV19	NA	NA	TRBJ2-2	TGTGCCAGTGGGAGCGGGGAGCTGTTTTTT	CASGSGELFF
TRBV9	once	NA	TRBJ2-2	TGTGCCAGCAGCGTAACCGGGACCGGGGAGCTGTTTTTT	CASSVTGTGELFF
TRBV29-1	few	NA	TRBJ1-2	TGCAGCGTGGAAGCCGGGACGGAGTATGGCTACACCTTC	CSVEAGTEYGYTF
TRBV30	NA	TRBD1	TRBJ2-7	TGTGCCGGAGGGACAGGAACCTACGAGCAGTACTTC	CAGGTGTYEQYF
TRBV4-3	NA	NA	TRBJ1-1	TGCGCCAGCAGCCCTTTGGGGGCGGAGGCTGAAGCTTTCTTT	CASSPLGAEAEAFF
TRBV4-3	few	NA	TRBJ2-7	TGCGCCAGCAGCGAAGCGGACGGGAGCTCCTACGAGCAGTACTTC	CASSEADGSSYEQYF
TRBV5-6	NA	TRBD1	TRBJ1-5	TGTGCCAGCAGCTTGGGCAGGGGGTTCAATCAGCCCCAGCATTTT	CASSLGRGFNQPQHF
TRBV29-1	NA	TRBD1	TRBJ1-2	TGCAGCGTTGAAGACCCCGGACAGGGTCCGGATGGCTACACCTTC	CSVEDPGQGPDGYTF
TRBV29-1	NA	TRBD1	TRBJ1-1	TGCAGCGTTTCGCTCGACAGGGGATGGCCTGAAGCTTTCTTT	CSVSLDRGWPEAFF
TRBV30	NA	TRBD1	TRBJ1-5	TGTGCCTGGGGGACAGGTCGGGGTCAGCCCCAGCATTTT	CAWGTGRGQPQHF
TRBV7-2	NA	TRBD2	TRBJ2-3	TGTGCCAGCAGACCCTCTAGCGGGGGGGTTGATACGCAGTATTTT	CASRPSSGGVDTQYF
TRBV13	NA	NA	TRBJ2-7	TGTGCCAGCAGCTTAGATGGGGTTGAGCAGTACTTC	CASSLDGVEQYF
TRBV11-2	NA	NA	TRBJ2-5	TGTGCCAGCAGCTTAGATGATAGGGGGATGCGCGAGACCCAGTACTTC	CASSLDDRGMRETQYF
TRBV4-3	NA	NA	TRBJ1-1	TGCGCCAGCAGCCAAGATCTTGAAGGGATTGGCACTGAAGCTTTCTTT	CASSQDLEGIGTEAFF
TRBV6-5	NA	NA	TRBJ1-4	TGTGCCAGCAGTTACAGGGAATCGAATGAAAAACTGTTTTTT	CASSYRESNEKLFF
TRBV29-1	NA	NA	TRBJ1-2	TGCAGCGTTGAGTTAGACGGAGGCTACACCTTC	CSVELDGGYTF
TRBV9	few	NA	TRBJ1-2	TGTGCCAGCAGCGTCGGCGACACGAAAGGTGGCTACACCTTC	CASSVGDTKGGYTF
TRBV27	NA	TRBD2	TRBJ2-1	TGTGCCAGCAGTTTCGCGGGGGGTGAGCAGTTCTTC	CASSFAGGEQFF
TRBV15	NA	NA	TRBJ1-1	TGTGCCACCAGCAGGGAGGGAAGCACTGAAGCTTTCTTT	CATSREGSTEAFF